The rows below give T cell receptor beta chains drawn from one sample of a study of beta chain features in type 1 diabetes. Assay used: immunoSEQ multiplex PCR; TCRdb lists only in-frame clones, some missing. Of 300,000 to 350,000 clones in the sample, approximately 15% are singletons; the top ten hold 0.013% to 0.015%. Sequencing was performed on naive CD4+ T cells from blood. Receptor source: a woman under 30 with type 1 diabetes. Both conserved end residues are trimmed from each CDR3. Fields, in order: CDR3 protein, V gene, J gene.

CDR3: ASSQTSGSRYNEQF
V: TRBV5-1
J: TRBJ2-1

CDR3: ASTKTGTAFYNEQF
V: TRBV30
J: TRBJ2-1

CDR3: ASSFERSREQF
V: TRBV6-6
J: TRBJ2-1

CDR3: ASSLTSGDTQY
V: TRBV7-2
J: TRBJ2-3

CDR3: ASSRTGSNEQF
V: TRBV7-9
J: TRBJ2-1

CDR3: ASSLSQGNQPQH
V: TRBV27
J: TRBJ1-5

CDR3: ASSSYRGSSNYGYT
V: TRBV7-2
J: TRBJ1-2

CDR3: SYEVGNEQF
V: TRBV29-1
J: TRBJ2-1

CDR3: ASSVGLTSYNEQF
V: TRBV9
J: TRBJ2-1

CDR3: ASSFTAGLNTGELF
V: TRBV7-2
J: TRBJ2-2

CDR3: ASSGLAGFSTDTQY
V: TRBV6-1
J: TRBJ2-3

CDR3: AWSVQGNQPQH
V: TRBV30
J: TRBJ1-5

CDR3: ASSQTGLGYNEQF
V: TRBV18
J: TRBJ2-1

CDR3: ASSVEASGSNEQF
V: TRBV9
J: TRBJ2-1

CDR3: ASSTRQAKNTEAF
V: TRBV27
J: TRBJ1-1

CDR3: ASSSQPTSDGYNEQF
V: TRBV28
J: TRBJ2-1

CDR3: ASRGAGGIDEQF
V: TRBV28
J: TRBJ2-1

CDR3: ASRETGVYGYT
V: TRBV6-5
J: TRBJ1-2

CDR3: ASSVGLNNEQF
V: TRBV11-2
J: TRBJ2-1

CDR3: ATTGGEETQY
V: TRBV10-3
J: TRBJ2-5

CDR3: ASSLTSYSTQY
V: TRBV5-1
J: TRBJ2-3

CDR3: ASSNSDQETQY
V: TRBV19
J: TRBJ2-5

CDR3: ASSFQWNTGELF
V: TRBV27
J: TRBJ2-2